Listed here is a single T cell receptor (beta chain). Its target is unknown. This sample is part of a study of shared clonotypes between healthy human individuals. The naive CD8 subset, CD45RO-negative cells positively selected for CCR7, excluded terminally differentiated effector memory CD45RA+ cells. Authors' analysis steps: In the immunoSEQ data, sequences were junction-only and lacked quality scores, so filtering differed. Libraries were prepared by immunoSEQ multiplex PCR; TCRdb keeps only in-frame clonotypes and omits some of them. That table gives V, J and clone size, and the DNA gave D and trimming. The sample records about 1,900,000 clones, roughly 95% being singletons. Germline assignment: CDR1 MNHEY and CDR2 SVGAGI. V lost 2 bases to trimming and J lost 4 bases, with 11 bases between them. The CDR3 contains 14 residues. Whole-study results and caveats: Some naive CD4 clonotypes, around 4.7%, turned up in common across several donors.

The TCR comes from a man between 18 and 29 years old in good health. This rearrangement joins TRBV6-5 to TRBJ1-2, with a possible D match to TRBD1 (5 bases). The material sequenced was naive CD8+ T cells sorted from blood. The CDR3 nucleotides are TGTGCCAGCAGTTACGCGGGGGGGAGCTATGGCTACACCTTC. It encodes CASSYAGGSYGYTF.